Listed here are 10 T cell receptor beta chains from one sample, sequenced in a study of T cell repertoires in cytomegalovirus infection. TCRdb redid the calling of the reads with MiXCR, one entry per CDR3 protein. The sample records around 900,000 distinct CDR3 sequences, approximately 30% being singletons. The antigens these receptors bind are not known. Source: cultured CD8+ T cells from PBMCs, taken from culture after CMV antigen stimulation. These receptors originate from a human donor in good health (CMV status not recorded). Some clones in this sample may be carry-over from other donors' samples.

The rearrangement joins TRBV4-1 to TRBJ2-1; D gene uncertain. V shed 2 bases and J shed 9 bases, with 8 bases lying between them. This CDR3 has 12 residues. The germline V gene encodes CDR1 MGHRA and CDR2 YSYEKL. The CDR3 nucleotides are TGCGCCAGCAGCCAAACGATCAGTGAGCAGTTCTTC. Its translation is CASSQTISEQFF.

The chain has TRBV7-3 and TRBJ1-1; 7 positions agree with TRBD1. The length of the CDR3 is 15 residues. V shed 4 bases and J 4 bases; nucleotides not matched to a gene: 9. Germline lookup yields CDR1 SGHTA and CDR2 FQGTGA. CDR3: CASSSAGGEGTEAFF. CDR3 in DNA: TGTGCCAGCAGCTCCGCAGGGGGGGAAGGCACTGAAGCTTTCTTT.

J is TRBJ1-1 and V is TRBV19, with 9 nucleotides matching TRBD1. The J segment lost 5 bases and the V segment lost 3 bases, leaving 7 bases of the junction unmatched. The CDR3 covers 15 residues. The germline gives CDR1 LNHDA, CDR2 SQIVND (reference sequence). Written as DNA, the CDR3 is TGTGCCAGTAGTATTCCGAGGACAGGGGCAACTGAAGCTTTCTTT. It encodes CASSIPRTGATEAFF. Variable domain in full (rest from reference TRBV19 and TRBJ1-1): DGGITQSPKYLFRKEGQNVTLSCEQNLNHDAMYWYRQDPGQGLRLIYYSQIVNDFQKGDIAEGYSVSREKKESFPLTVTSAQKNPTAFYLCASSIPRTGATEAFFGQGTRLTVV.

This chain uses TRBV10-3 with TRBJ1-2; D uncertain. The CDR3 spans 11 residues. With 6 bases removed from V and 8 bases from J, the gap between germline ends came to 10 bases. Germline CDR1 and CDR2: ENHRY and SYGVKD. The CDR3 loop reads CAIRVSGGYTF. The DNA of the CDR3 is TGTGCCATCAGGGTATCAGGAGGCTACACCTTC.

The V gene is TRBV5-8, the J gene TRBJ1-2; TRBD1 aligns across 7 bases. V trimming: 1 base; J trimming: 0 bases; junction bases outside the gene matches: 9. The CDR3 extends over 17 amino acids. Germline CDR1 and CDR2: SGHTS and YDEGEE. CDR3 bases: TGTGCCAGCAGCTTGTTAGGGGGGACAGAAACTAACTATGGCTACACCTTC. Its protein is CASSLLGGTETNYGYTF. The entire variable domain, with the rest obtained from reference TRBV5-8 and TRBJ1-2, is as follows: EAGVTQSPTHLIKTRGQQATLRCSPISGHTSVYWYQQALGLGLQFLLWYDEGEERNRGNFPPRFSGRQFPNYSSELNVNALELEDSALYLCASSLLGGTETNYGYTFGSGTRLTVV.

This clonotype was found many times. This chain joins TRBV18 and TRBJ1-1; D uncertain. V lost 4 bases to trimming and J lost 2 bases, with 17 bases between them. Germline V gives CDR1 KGHSH, CDR2 LQKENI. CDR3 length equals 16 residues. The CDR3 DNA reads TGTGCCAGCTCACGGATCGGTGTCAAGAGAAACACTGAAGCTTTCTTT. Protein product: CASSRIGVKRNTEAFF. Full variable domain (rest looked up from reference TRBV18 and TRBJ1-1): NAGVMQNPRHLVRRRGQEARLRCSPMKGHSHVYWYRQLPEEGLKFMVYLQKENIIDESGMPKERFSAEFPKEGPSILRIQQVVRGDSAAYFCASSRIGVKRNTEAFFGQGTRLTVV.

This clonotype was detected a few times. The chain is built from TRBV7-9 and TRBJ2-3, with 7 bases identical to TRBD2. Germline-derived CDR1 and CDR2 are SEHNR and FQNEAQ (reference sequence). The CDR3 length is 13 residues. V gave up 10 bases and J gave up 6 bases; unmatched junction bases: 10. As DNA, the CDR3 is TGTGCCACCGTTTTAAAGCGGGGCGATACGCAGTATTTT. It specifies CATVLKRGDTQYF.

The chain has TRBV7-6 and TRBJ2-7; 7 bases agree with TRBD2. Germline V CDR1 and CDR2: SGHVS, FNYEAQ. V dropped 1 base and J dropped 5; count of bases not matched to a gene: 11. The CDR3 loop spans 16 amino acids. CDR3 nucleotides: TGTGCCAGCAGCTTAGGGGGCTGGGGGGGAGGAGACGAGCAGTACTTC. This translates into CASSLGGWGGGDEQYF.

The rearrangement joins TRBV5-5 to TRBJ2-1, with a weak D call TRBD1 (5 bases). CDR1 is SGHKS, CDR2 YYEKEE, per germline (reference sequence). This CDR3 is 15 amino acids long. V lost 0 bases, J lost 10 bases, and 17 bases lay in between. CDR3 DNA sequence: TGTGCCAGCAGCTTGGTAGAAGGGGTCGGGCGGGAGCAGTTCTTC. Translation gives CASSLVEGVGREQFF.

The chain uses TRBV24-1 and TRBJ2-3; 7 bases fit TRBD1. Germline values: CDR1 KGHDR, CDR2 SFDVKD. The CDR3 covers 17 residues. Trimming cost V 3 bases and J 0 bases; bases outside gene matches: 8. CDR3 in DNA: TGTGCCACCAGTGATCCTCGACAGGGACCGAGCACAGATACGCAGTATTTT. Amino acid sequence: CATSDPRQGPSTDTQYF.